This T cell receptor (beta chain) was retrieved from a study of beta chain features in type 1 diabetes. V shed 4 bases and J shed 0 bases, with 11 bases lying between them. Germline V gene data show CDR1 as SGHRS and CDR2 as YFSETQ. This CDR3 comprises 15 residues. The table lists this clone with a few counts. Its antigen is undetermined. The sample contains more than one DNA sequence encoding this CDR3. The authors reverse transcribed all of the isolated RNA, so sequencing captured expressed TCRB transcripts. Profiled with immunoSEQ multiplex PCR; TCRdb holds only in-frame clones, not every one. The sample lists about 160,000 clones, around 8% occurring once. Study-level findings and limits: Junctions at VDJ sites from type 1 diabetes patients had fewer insertions and more deletions. High TCR expression in some cells could lead to their over-representation in cDNA sequencing. Type 1 diabetes patients had moderately but significantly shorter TCRB CDR3s in all four CD4+ subsets.

The source material was central memory CD4+ T cells from blood. The chain has TRBV5-1 and TRBJ1-3; D may be TRBD1 (5 bases). This receptor was identified in a middle-aged woman with type 1 diabetes. The CDR3 loop is CASSLTVSSGNTIYF. CDR3 coding DNA: TGCGCCAGCAGCCTGACAGTCTCCTCTGGAAACACCATATATTTT. The complete variable domain, with remaining parts taken from reference TRBV5-1 and TRBJ1-3, reads KAGVTQTPRYLIKTRGQQVTLSCSPISGHRSVSWYQQTPGQGLQFLFEYFSETQRNKGNFPGRFSGRQFSNSRSEMNVSTLELGDSALYLCASSLTVSSGNTIYFGEGSWLTVV.